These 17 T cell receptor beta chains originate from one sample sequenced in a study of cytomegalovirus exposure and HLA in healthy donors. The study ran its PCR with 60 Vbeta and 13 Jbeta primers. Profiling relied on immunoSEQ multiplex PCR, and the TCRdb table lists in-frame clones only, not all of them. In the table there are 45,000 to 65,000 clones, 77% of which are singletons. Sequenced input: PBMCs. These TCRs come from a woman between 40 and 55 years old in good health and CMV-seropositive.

Here the CDR3 reads CASSASSSADTQYF. The CDR3 nucleotides are TGTGCCAGCAGTGCTAGCAGTTCGGCAGATACGCAGTATTTT. The gene calls are TRBV2 and TRBJ2-3, with D possibly TRBD2 on 5 matching bases. The CDR3 is made up of 14 amino acids. Trimming removed 4 bases at V and 4 bases at J, with 12 bases between. Germline values: CDR1 SNHLY, CDR2 FYNNEI. The full variable domain, its missing parts supplied by reference TRBV2 and TRBJ2-3, is EPEVTQTPSHQVTQMGQEVILRCVPISNHLYFYWYRQILGQKVEFLVSFYNNEISEKSEIFDDQFSVERPDGSNFTLKIRSTKLEDSAMYFCASSASSSADTQYFGPGTRLTVL.

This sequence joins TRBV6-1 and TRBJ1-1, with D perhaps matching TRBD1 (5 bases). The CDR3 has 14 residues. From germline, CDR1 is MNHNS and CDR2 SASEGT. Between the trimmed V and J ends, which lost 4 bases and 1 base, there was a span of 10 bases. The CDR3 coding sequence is TGTGCCAGCAGTGGGGACGGGAGGAACACTGAAGCTTTCTTT. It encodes CASSGDGRNTEAFF.

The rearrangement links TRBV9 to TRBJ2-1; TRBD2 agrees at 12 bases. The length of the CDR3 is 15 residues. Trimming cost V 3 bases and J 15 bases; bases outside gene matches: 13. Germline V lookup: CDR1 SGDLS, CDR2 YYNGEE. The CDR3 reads CASSEGGLAGFGRFF. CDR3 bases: TGTGCCAGCAGCGAGGGGGGACTAGCGGGCTTCGGTCGGTTCTTC.

The CDR3, as DNA: TGTGCCATCAGTGAAGGGGGGGCTGTTCCCCACGAGCAGTACTTC. Its translation is CAISEGGAVPHEQYF. The genes are TRBV10-3 and TRBJ2-7, with D possibly matching TRBD2 (7 bases). Between the trimmed V and J ends, which lost 3 bases and 5 bases, there was a span of 17 bases. CDR3 length equals 15 residues. Looked up from germline, CDR1 is ENHRY and CDR2 is SYGVKD.

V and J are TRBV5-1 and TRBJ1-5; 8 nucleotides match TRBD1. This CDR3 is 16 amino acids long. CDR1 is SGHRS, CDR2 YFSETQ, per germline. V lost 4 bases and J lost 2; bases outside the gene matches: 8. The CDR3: CASSHGTGGGNQPQHF. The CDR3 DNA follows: TGCGCCAGCAGCCACGGGACAGGTGGGGGCAATCAGCCCCAGCATTTT.

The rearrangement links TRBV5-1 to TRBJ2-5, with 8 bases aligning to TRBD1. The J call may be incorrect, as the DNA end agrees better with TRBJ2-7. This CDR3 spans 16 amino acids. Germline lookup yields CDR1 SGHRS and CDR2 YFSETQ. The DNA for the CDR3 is TGCGCCAGCAGCTTGGGGGGAGCAGGGGGCGCCTACGAGCAGTACTTC. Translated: CASSLGGAGGAYEQYF.

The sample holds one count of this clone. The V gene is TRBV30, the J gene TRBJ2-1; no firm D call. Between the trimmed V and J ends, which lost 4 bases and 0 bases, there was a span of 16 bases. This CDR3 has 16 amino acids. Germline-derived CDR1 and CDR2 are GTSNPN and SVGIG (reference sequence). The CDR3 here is CAWTRIRSISYNEQFF. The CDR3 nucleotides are TGTGCCTGGACTCGTATTCGGTCGATCTCCTACAATGAGCAGTTCTTC.

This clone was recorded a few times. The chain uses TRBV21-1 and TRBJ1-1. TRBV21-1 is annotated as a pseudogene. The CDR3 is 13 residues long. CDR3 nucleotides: TGTGCCAGCAGCAAAGTCGGCGGAACTGAAGCTTTCTTT. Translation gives CASSKVGGTEAFF.

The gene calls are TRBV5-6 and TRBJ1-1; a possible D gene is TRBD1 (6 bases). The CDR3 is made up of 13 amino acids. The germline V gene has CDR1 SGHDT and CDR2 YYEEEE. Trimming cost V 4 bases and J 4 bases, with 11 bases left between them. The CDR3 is CASSTDSLTEAFF. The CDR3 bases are TGTGCCAGCAGCACGGACAGTCTCACTGAAGCTTTCTTT.

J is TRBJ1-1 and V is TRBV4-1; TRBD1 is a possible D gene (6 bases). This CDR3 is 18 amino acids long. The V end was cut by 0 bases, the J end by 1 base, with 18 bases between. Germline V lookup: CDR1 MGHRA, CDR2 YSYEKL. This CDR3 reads CASSQDLDSTTPNTEAFF. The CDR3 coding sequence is TGCGCCAGCAGCCAAGATCTGGACAGCACCACCCCGAACACTGAAGCTTTCTTT.

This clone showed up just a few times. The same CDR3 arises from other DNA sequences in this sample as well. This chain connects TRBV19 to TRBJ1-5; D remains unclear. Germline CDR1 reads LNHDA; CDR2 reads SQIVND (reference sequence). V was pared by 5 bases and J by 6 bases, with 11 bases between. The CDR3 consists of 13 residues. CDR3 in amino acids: CASSPDRVQPQHF. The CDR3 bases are TGTGCCAGTAGTCCGGATCGGGTTCAGCCCCAGCATTTT. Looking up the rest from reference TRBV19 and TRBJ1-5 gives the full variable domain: DGGITQSPKYLFRKEGQNVTLSCEQNLNHDAMYWYRQDPGQGLRLIYYSQIVNDFQKGDIAEGYSVSREKKESFPLTVTSAQKNPTAFYLCASSPDRVQPQHFGDGTRLSIL.

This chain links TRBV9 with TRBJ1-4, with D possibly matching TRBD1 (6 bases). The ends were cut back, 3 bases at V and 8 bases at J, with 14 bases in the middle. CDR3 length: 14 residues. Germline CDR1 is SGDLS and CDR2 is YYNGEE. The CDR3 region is CASSGGGGFEKLFF. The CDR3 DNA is TGTGCCAGCAGCGGTGGGGGCGGTTTCGAAAAACTGTTTTTT.

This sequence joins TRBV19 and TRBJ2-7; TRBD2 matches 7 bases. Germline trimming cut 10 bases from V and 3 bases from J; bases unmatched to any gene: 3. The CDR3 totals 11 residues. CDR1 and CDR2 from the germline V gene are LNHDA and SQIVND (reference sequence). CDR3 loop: CATGRGYEQYF. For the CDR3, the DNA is TGTGCCACAGGGAGGGGCTACGAGCAGTACTTC.

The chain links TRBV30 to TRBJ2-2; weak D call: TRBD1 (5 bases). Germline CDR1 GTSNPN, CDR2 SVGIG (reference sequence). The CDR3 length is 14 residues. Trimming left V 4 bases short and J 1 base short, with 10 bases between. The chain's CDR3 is CAWNPGMNTGELFF. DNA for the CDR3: TGTGCCTGGAACCCAGGGATGAACACCGGGGAGCTGTTTTTT.

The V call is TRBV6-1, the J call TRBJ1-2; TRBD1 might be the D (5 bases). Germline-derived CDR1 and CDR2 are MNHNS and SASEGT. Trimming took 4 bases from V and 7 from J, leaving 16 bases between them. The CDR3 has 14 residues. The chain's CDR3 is CASSAQWDGSGYTF. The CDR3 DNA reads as TGTGCCAGCAGTGCCCAGTGGGACGGGAGTGGCTACACCTTC.

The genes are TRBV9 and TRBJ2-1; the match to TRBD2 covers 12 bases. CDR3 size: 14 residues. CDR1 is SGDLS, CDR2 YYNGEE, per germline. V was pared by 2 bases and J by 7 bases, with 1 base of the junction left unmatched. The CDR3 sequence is CASSVGTSGNEQFF. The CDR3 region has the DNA TGTGCCAGCAGCGTCGGGACTAGCGGGAATGAGCAGTTCTTC.

The DNA for the CDR3 is TGTGCCATCAGTGAGGTTGGCAGGGTCCCGTTTTTT. Translated, it gives CAISEVGRVPFF. This sequence joins TRBV10-3 and TRBJ1-4, with a weak D call TRBD1 (5 bases). The V gene's germline CDR1 is ENHRY and CDR2 SYGVKD. The CDR3 is 12 amino acids. Between the trimmed V and J ends, which lost 2 bases and 16 bases, there was a span of 14 bases.